This T cell receptor (beta chain) was observed in a study of HIV-infected patients and healthy controls. The repertoire came from unfractionated whole blood and reflected all unsorted peripheral T cells. Alpha and beta constant-region primers primed reverse transcription of around 500 ng RNA. Alpha and beta chain libraries were made separately by chain-specific third strand synthesis with multiplexing indices. TCRdb passed the 5' RACE reads through MiXCR, listing each CDR3 protein once. Here the sample spans over 15,000 distinct CDR3 sequences, roughly a tenth being singletons. This clonotype was seen many times. Sequenced material: blood. This receptor was taken from an adult in good health.

CDR3 in amino acids: CASTSEGPYNEQFF. The CDR3, as DNA: TGTGCCAGCACCTCTGAGGGACCCTACAATGAGCAGTTCTTC. The rearrangement links TRBV27 to TRBJ2-1; D possibly uses TRBD1 or TRBD2 (5 bases each). The CDR3 extends over 14 amino acids. V lost 7 bases to trimming and J lost 2 bases, with 12 bases between them. Germline V lookup: CDR1 MNHEY, CDR2 SMNVEV (reference sequence).